Listed below are T cell receptor beta chains from one sample, sequenced in a study of Ad26.COV2.S vaccination and SARS-CoV-2 variants. Repertoires were generated with immunoSEQ multiplex PCR, while TCRdb's copy carries only in-frame clones and drops some. The sample has roughly 320,000 clones, around 87% seen once. Sequenced here: peripheral blood, sampled in a trial of Ad26.COV2.S vaccine versus placebo. These TCRs come from a person aged 18-65 years who received the Ad26.COV2.S COVID-19 vaccine or a placebo. CDR3s include the opening cysteine and the closing phenylalanine or tryptophan. Fields, in order: CDR3 protein, CDR3 DNA, J gene, D gene, V gene, clone size. D genes are given only for firm matches. Clone size is stated in some rows and not others, as once, few, many or a class when expanded.

CVSSYRVSVSGNTIYF	TGTGTCAGCAGTTACAGGGTATCGGTATCTGGAAACACCATATATTTT	TRBJ1-3	NA	TRBV6-5	NA
CASSLNFWDRLNQPQHF	TGTGCCAGCAGCTTAAATTTTTGGGACAGGCTCAATCAGCCCCAGCATTTT	TRBJ1-5	TRBD1	TRBV7-8	NA
CAIKQGGSLGQDEQFF	TGTGCCATCAAACAGGGGGGTAGCCTGGGACAGGATGAGCAGTTCTTC	TRBJ2-1	TRBD1	TRBV10-3	NA
CASSWDRGGTEAFF	TGTGCCAGCAGCTGGGACAGGGGAGGGACTGAAGCTTTCTTT	TRBJ1-1	TRBD1	TRBV14	once
CASSQDAYTEAFF	TGTGCCAGCAGTCAGGACGCCTACACTGAAGCTTTCTTT	TRBJ1-1	NA	TRBV6-5	NA
CASSLYGGPYEQYF	TGTGCCAGCAGCCTATACGGGGGCCCCTACGAGCAGTACTTC	TRBJ2-7	NA	TRBV9	once
CASRGPGYGYTF	TGTGCCAGCAGGGGGCCGGGGTATGGCTACACCTTC	TRBJ1-2	NA	TRBV25-1	NA
CASSRTSAGGQNEQFF	TGTGCCAGCAGCAGGACTAGCGCCGGAGGGCAGAATGAGCAGTTCTTC	TRBJ2-1	TRBD2	TRBV7-8	NA
CASSQSGGTNEKLFF	TGTGCCAGCAGCCAATCAGGGGGAACTAATGAAAAACTGTTTTTT	TRBJ1-4	TRBD1	TRBV7-9	NA
CASSGGTGQGVRKEKLFF	TGTGCCAGCAGTGGCGGTACGGGACAGGGGGTTCGGAAGGAAAAACTGTTTTTT	TRBJ1-4	TRBD1	TRBV25-1	NA
CAISEGPNQPQHF	TGTGCCATCAGTGAAGGGCCAAATCAGCCCCAGCATTTT	TRBJ1-5	NA	TRBV10-3	NA
CASSEGKAQETQYF	TGTGCCAGCAGTGAAGGCAAAGCTCAAGAGACCCAGTACTTC	TRBJ2-5	NA	TRBV25-1	NA
CASSPIVGANVLTF	TGTGCCAGCAGCCCAATCGTTGGGGCCAACGTCCTGACTTTC	TRBJ2-6	NA	TRBV4-2	NA
CASSLRQGYDTEAFF	TGCGCCAGCAGCTTGCGACAGGGATATGACACTGAAGCTTTCTTT	TRBJ1-1	TRBD1	TRBV5-1	once
CASSQVPEGSSYNSPLHF	TGCGCCAGCAGCCAAGTGCCCGAGGGAAGCTCCTATAATTCACCCCTCCACTTT	TRBJ1-6	NA	TRBV4-1	NA
CAWRAGAGETQYF	TGTGCCTGGAGGGCCGGGGCGGGGGAGACCCAGTACTTC	TRBJ2-5	NA	TRBV30	NA
CASSLDSQNTEAFF	TGTGCCAGCAGCTTGGACTCCCAGAACACTGAAGCTTTCTTT	TRBJ1-1	NA	TRBV5-8	NA
CATSPTYRTGSYEQYF	TGTGCCACCAGTCCAACCTACAGGACAGGGTCATACGAGCAGTACTTC	TRBJ2-7	TRBD1	TRBV15	NA
CASSYETHTDTQYF	TGTGCCAGCAGCTACGAGACACATACAGATACGCAGTATTTT	TRBJ2-3	NA	TRBV7-8	NA
CAWLKQGSSYEQYF	TGTGCCTGGCTCAAACAGGGAAGCTCCTACGAGCAGTACTTC	TRBJ2-7	NA	TRBV30	NA